A single sample is the source of the 26 T cell receptor beta chains below, sequenced in a study of shared clonotypes between healthy human individuals. As defined, naive CD8 cells were CD45RO-negative and positively selected for CCR7, with terminally differentiated effector memory CD45RA+ cells excluded. Clones were read by immunoSEQ multiplex PCR, and TCRdb kept only the in-frame ones, dropping some. The sample consists of some 2,000,000 clones, about 95% of them appearing once. Sequencing was done on a sample of naive CD8+ T cells sorted from blood. These receptors were taken from a man younger than 35 in good health.

The gene calls are TRBV11-2 and TRBJ2-3; 12 bases are a match to TRBD1. The CDR3 contains 19 residues. Trimming at V came to 5 bases and at J to 0 bases, leaving 12 bases not matched to a gene. CDR1 and CDR2 from the germline V gene are SGHAT and FQNNGV. The CDR3: CASSTGQGAISISTDTQYF. In DNA, the CDR3 is TGTGCCAGCAGCACGGGACAGGGGGCAATATCGATTAGCACAGATACGCAGTATTTT.

The chain is built from TRBV4-1 and TRBJ2-1; 8 nucleotides align to TRBD1. This CDR3 spans 15 amino acids. The germline gives CDR1 MGHRA, CDR2 YSYEKL. The V segment lost 3 bases and the J segment 5 bases; nucleotides outside the gene matches: 6. The CDR3 spells CASSHFQGADNEQFF. The CDR3 nucleotides read TGCGCCAGCAGCCACTTCCAGGGGGCGGACAATGAGCAGTTCTTC.

The chain joins TRBV5-1 to TRBJ2-7, with no clear D. The CDR3 is 14 amino acids. The V gene's germline CDR1 is SGHRS and CDR2 YFSETQ. V lost 4 bases to trimming and J lost 0 bases, with 11 bases between them. The CDR3 reads CASSPGVNSYEQYF. DNA of the CDR3: TGCGCCAGCAGCCCTGGGGTCAACTCCTACGAGCAGTACTTC.

V and J are TRBV10-3 and TRBJ2-7; a weak D match, TRBD1 (6 bases). The CDR3 loop spans 19 amino acids. V gave up 0 bases and J gave up 1 base, with 22 bases separating them. Germline assignment: CDR1 ENHRY and CDR2 SYGVKD. The CDR3 DNA is TGTGCCATCAGTGAGTCGCCGGGCCAGGGGATTCAGGGTTCCTACGAGCAGTACTTC. Amino acid sequence: CAISESPGQGIQGSYEQYF.

This sequence joins TRBV5-6 and TRBJ2-7; the match to TRBD1 covers 10 bases. Germline CDR1 is SGHDT and CDR2 is YYEEEE. This CDR3 spans 14 amino acids. Losses at the gene ends were 4 bases for V and 3 bases for J; bases not matched to a gene: 4. The CDR3 coding sequence is TGTGCCAGCAGCCCCCGGGACAGGGGCTACGAGCAGTACTTC. Amino acid sequence: CASSPRDRGYEQYF.

The chain recombines TRBV7-9 with TRBJ2-7; no reliable D call. CDR3 length: 13 amino acids. The germline V gene encodes CDR1 SEHNR and CDR2 FQNEAQ (reference sequence). V was pared by 4 bases and J by 3 bases, with 10 bases between. The CDR3 is CASSSPLYYEQYF. The CDR3 DNA reads as TGTGCCAGCAGCTCCCCCCTTTACTACGAGCAGTACTTC.

Comment on this clone: Other nucleotide sequences from this sample produce the same CDR3. The CDR3: CSVERTDNYGYTF. The DNA for the CDR3 is TGCAGCGTTGAAAGGACGGATAACTATGGCTACACCTTC. This chain joins TRBV29-1 and TRBJ1-2; D call uncertain. Germline-derived CDR1 and CDR2 are SQVTM and ANQGSEA. This CDR3 has 13 residues. V lost 2 bases and J 1 base, leaving 8 bases between the germline ends.

This clone was detected once. The rearrangement uses TRBV2 and TRBJ2-2; 8 bases line up with TRBD2. From germline, CDR1 is SNHLY and CDR2 FYNNEI. Losses at the gene ends were 8 bases for V and 7 bases for J; bases not matched to a gene: 15. The CDR3 has 16 residues. CDR3 DNA: TGTGCCAGCTGGGATAGACTAGCGAGGGGAGTCGGGGAGCTGTTTTTT. It encodes CASWDRLARGVGELFF.

The chain recombines TRBV11-2 with TRBJ2-7, with D perhaps TRBD1 or TRBD2 (5 bases each). V was shortened by 5 bases and J by 4 bases, with 18 bases between the two germline ends. Germline CDR1 is SGHAT and CDR2 is FQNNGV. CDR3 length: 15 residues. Written as DNA, the CDR3 is TGTGCCAGCAGCACGAGGGACCCTATCCCTTACGAGCAGTACTTC. Protein sequence: CASSTRDPIPYEQYF.

To note about this clone: The sample contains more than one DNA sequence encoding this CDR3. This chain links TRBV5-1 with TRBJ1-1; D is unresolved. The length of the CDR3 is 11 residues. The germline CDR1 and CDR2 sequences are SGHRS and YFSETQ. Between the trimmed V and J ends, which lost 5 bases and 5 bases, there was a span of 7 bases. In nucleotides, the CDR3 is TGCGCCAGCAGAACCGGGACTGAAGCTTTCTTT. It is translated as CASRTGTEAFF.

This chain uses TRBV10-2 with TRBJ2-3; weak D call: TRBD2 (6 bases). V was cut by 4 bases and J by 4 bases, with 15 bases left in between. The CDR3 consists of 15 residues. Germline CDR1 is WSHSY and CDR2 is SAAADI. The CDR3 sequence: CASSVSSATPDTQYF. CDR3 DNA sequence: TGCGCCAGCAGTGTATCTAGCGCTACTCCAGATACGCAGTATTTT.

The chain combines TRBV5-4 with TRBJ2-1; 9 nucleotides align to TRBD1. The CDR3 extends over 16 amino acids. Germline lookup yields CDR1 SGHNT and CDR2 YYREEE (reference sequence). V lost 5 bases to trimming and J lost 3 bases; unmatched junction nucleotides: 9. The CDR3 reads CASRLLTGGNYNEQFF. Here the CDR3 DNA reads TGTGCCAGCAGGTTATTGACAGGGGGAAACTACAATGAGCAGTTCTTC.

V and J are TRBV19 and TRBJ2-7; 10 bases line up with TRBD2. The CDR3 contains 15 residues. In germline, CDR1 is LNHDA, CDR2 SQIVND (reference sequence). With V trimmed by 1 base and J by 2 bases, 2 bases remained unmatched. The CDR3 region is CASSIGLAGPYEQYF. CDR3 DNA sequence: TGTGCCAGTAGTATAGGACTAGCGGGCCCCTACGAGCAGTACTTC.

The chain links TRBV6-5 to TRBJ1-4; D not resolved. The CDR3 contains 16 residues. The germline V gene encodes CDR1 MNHEY and CDR2 SVGAGI. The ends were cut back, 0 bases at V and 1 base at J, with 9 bases in the middle. In DNA, the CDR3 is TGTGCCAGCAGTTACTCGTGGGGAGAAACTAATGAAAAACTGTTTTTT. It codes for CASSYSWGETNEKLFF.

The V call is TRBV5-1, the J call TRBJ1-1; possibly TRBD1 for D (6 bases). CDR3 size: 13 residues. The V end lost 0 bases, the J end lost 6 bases, and 9 bases lay between the germline ends. Germline CDR1 and CDR2: SGHRS and YFSETQ. The CDR3 bases are TGCGCCAGCAGCTTGGTAGGGGGATCTGAAGCTTTCTTT. Its protein is CASSLVGGSEAFF.

The V call is TRBV7-9, the J call TRBJ1-1; a weak D match, TRBD1 (6 bases). CDR3 length: 15 residues. V lost 1 base, J lost 5 bases, and 14 bases lay in between. Germline V gene sequence: CDR1 SEHNR, CDR2 FQNEAQ (reference sequence). The CDR3 reads CASSLGMGAWTEAFF. CDR3 nucleotide sequence: TGTGCCAGCAGCTTAGGTATGGGGGCATGGACTGAAGCTTTCTTT.

The chain links TRBV7-6 to TRBJ2-1; no firm D call. The V end lost 1 base, the J end lost 4 bases, and 11 bases lay between the germline ends. Germline assignment: CDR1 SGHVS and CDR2 FNYEAQ. The CDR3 totals 15 residues. CDR3 loop: CASSLGTRPYNEQFF. CDR3 DNA: TGTGCCAGCAGCTTAGGGACGAGGCCTTACAATGAGCAGTTCTTC. The variable domain in full, with the rest retrieved from reference TRBV7-6 and TRBJ2-1, is GAGVSQSPRYKVTKRGQDVALRCDPISGHVSLYWYRQALGQGPEFLTYFNYEAQQDKSGLPNDRFSAERPEGSISTLTIQRTEQRDSAMYRCASSLGTRPYNEQFFGPGTRLTVL.

The genes are TRBV16 and TRBJ2-7; D remains ambiguous. Trimming took 0 bases from V and 5 from J, leaving 8 bases between them. CDR1 is KGHSY, CDR2 FQNENV, per germline. CDR3 length equals 13 residues. The CDR3 bases are TGTGCCAGCAGCCAATCGGGCAACGACGAGCAGTACTTC. It yields the protein CASSQSGNDEQYF.

The chain recombines TRBV6-5 with TRBJ2-7; tentatively, D is TRBD1 (5 bases). CDR1 and CDR2 (germline): MNHEY, SVGAGI. V lost 5 bases and J lost 6, with 14 bases in between. This CDR3 region has 13 residues. CDR3 DNA: TGTGCCAGCAGTACTAATGGACAAAGCGAGCAGTACTTC. This sequence encodes CASSTNGQSEQYF.

The count of this clone is one. V and J are TRBV14 and TRBJ1-2; a possible D gene is TRBD1 (5 bases). The germline gives CDR1 SGHDN, CDR2 FVKESK. V was trimmed by 4 bases and J by 5 bases, leaving 14 bases between them. The CDR3 extends over 14 amino acids. Written as DNA, the CDR3 is TGTGCCAGCAGCCCCCAAGGGACGGTATATGGCTACACCTTC. Residues: CASSPQGTVYGYTF.

The CDR3 region has the DNA TGCGCCAGCAGCCGAAGGGACACTCCGTCCCTCTCTGGGGCCAACGTCCTGACTTTC. Residues: CASSRRDTPSLSGANVLTF. The chain combines TRBV4-1 with TRBJ2-6; TRBD1 might be the D (6 bases). CDR1 is MGHRA and CDR2 is YSYEKL in the germline V gene. Trimming took 4 bases from V and 0 from J, leaving 19 bases between them. CDR3 length: 19 amino acids.

To note about this clone: In the same sample, other DNA sequences code for this CDR3. The chain recombines TRBV27 with TRBJ2-2; TRBD2 aligns across 7 bases. Per the germline V gene, CDR1 is MNHEY and CDR2 is SMNVEV (reference sequence). J was trimmed by 4 bases and V by 7 bases; bases with no gene match: 9. The CDR3 sequence is 15 residues long. In nucleotides, the CDR3 is TGTGCCAGCACTTACGCCGGGGAGGGCACCGGGGAGCTGTTTTTT. Amino acid sequence: CASTYAGEGTGELFF.

This clone has a single count. The rearrangement links TRBV27 to TRBJ2-3; TRBD2 might be the D (7 bases). V gave up 5 bases and J gave up 4 bases, with 16 bases separating them. From germline, CDR1 is MNHEY and CDR2 SMNVEV (reference sequence). The CDR3 covers 15 residues. CDR3: CASSQGGGAADTQYF. The DNA of the CDR3 is TGTGCCAGCAGTCAAGGAGGGGGGGCCGCAGATACGCAGTATTTT.

The chain employs TRBV7-8 and TRBJ2-7; the D gene is possibly TRBD1 (5 bases). V lost 2 bases and J 0 bases, leaving 8 bases between the germline ends. The CDR3 has 14 amino acids. Germline-derived CDR1 and CDR2 are SGHVS and FQNEAQ. The CDR3 bases are TGTGCCAGCAGCTTACAGACAGACTCCTACGAGCAGTACTTC. Protein sequence: CASSLQTDSYEQYF.

The chain has TRBV30 and TRBJ2-2, with a possible D match to TRBD1 (5 bases). In germline, CDR1 is GTSNPN, CDR2 SVGIG (reference sequence). The CDR3 contains 14 residues. V was pared by 3 bases and J by 3 bases, with 11 bases between. The CDR3 loop reads CAWSEQGDTGELFF. The CDR3 DNA is TGTGCCTGGAGCGAGCAGGGTGACACCGGGGAGCTGTTTTTT.

V gene TRBV7-9 combines with J gene TRBJ1-2; D is uncertain. The V gene lost 2 bases and the J gene lost 6 bases, with 10 bases spanning the gap. Germline V lookup: CDR1 SEHNR, CDR2 FQNEAQ (reference sequence). CDR3 length: 13 amino acids. The chain's CDR3 is CASSLPRGDGYTF. CDR3 in DNA: TGTGCCAGCAGCTTACCCCGTGGTGATGGCTACACCTTC.